The next 30 T cell receptor beta chains were all read from a single sample in a study of CD4+ T cells in melanoma. Only in-frame clones appear in the TCRdb table, and some are missing; sequencing was by immunoSEQ multiplex PCR. The data hold about 140,000 clones, with about 93% observed a single time. All receptors come from a human donor with melanoma.

This chain joins TRBV6-4 and TRBJ1-5, with 10 bases identical to TRBD1. The CDR3 runs to 14 residues. Germline V gene lookup returns CDR1 MRHNA and CDR2 SNTAGT. V shed 6 bases, J shed 3 bases, and the junction held 2 bases outside the gene matches. The CDR3 is CASSGTGANQPQHF. DNA for the CDR3: TGTGCCAGCAGCGGGACAGGGGCCAATCAGCCCCAGCATTTT.

Details on this clone: The same CDR3 arises from other DNA sequences in this sample as well. The genes are TRBV7-9 and TRBJ1-2, with 7 bases matching TRBD1. The germline V gene has CDR1 SEHNR and CDR2 FQNEAQ (reference sequence). This CDR3 is 13 amino acids long. Losses at the gene ends were 1 base for V and 5 bases for J; bases not matched to a gene: 1. The CDR3 protein is CASSLGQGYGYTF. CDR3 DNA: TGTGCCAGCAGCTTAGGACAGGGTTATGGCTACACCTTC. The full variable domain, completed using reference TRBV7-9 and TRBJ1-2, is DTGVSQNPRHKITKRGQNVTFRCDPISEHNRLYWYRQTLGQGPEFLTYFQNEAQLEKSRLLSDRFSAERPKGSFSTLEIQRTEQGDSAMYLCASSLGQGYGYTFGSGTRLTVV.

The chain has TRBV13 and TRBJ1-3; D remains ambiguous. V was clipped by 4 bases and J by 2 bases, with 12 bases between them. Per germline, CDR1 PRHDT and CDR2 FYEKMQ (reference sequence). The CDR3 is 15 residues long. CDR3 coding DNA: TGTGCCAGCAGCTCAGATCCTGTTCCTGGAAACACCATATATTTT. The encoded protein is CASSSDPVPGNTIYF. Looking up the rest from reference TRBV13 and TRBJ1-3 gives the full variable domain: AAGVIQSPRHLIKEKRETATLKCYPIPRHDTVYWYQQGPGQDPQFLISFYEKMQSDKGSIPDRFSAQQFSDYHSELNMSSLELGDSALYFCASSSDPVPGNTIYFGEGSWLTVV.

The chain joins TRBV6-1 to TRBJ1-2; 8 nucleotides agree with TRBD1. The CDR3 consists of 14 residues. Germline CDR1 reads MNHNS; CDR2 reads SASEGT. The V gene end was trimmed by 8 bases and the J gene end by 7 bases; junction bases not matched to a gene: 12. CDR3 loop: CASERVDRGSGYTF. CDR3 DNA sequence: TGTGCCAGCGAAAGGGTTGACAGGGGTAGTGGCTACACCTTC.

This clone was counted once. The J gene is TRBJ1-1, the V gene TRBV30; the match to TRBD1 covers 12 bases. Trimming cost V 3 bases and J 6 bases; bases outside gene matches: 2. Germline CDR1 and CDR2: GTSNPN and SVGIG (reference sequence). CDR3 length: 13 amino acids. CDR3 DNA: TGTGCCTGGAGGGGACAGGGGGCGTCTGAAGCTTTCTTT. Amino acids: CAWRGQGASEAFF.

This chain links TRBV6-1 with TRBJ2-2, with D perhaps assigned TRBD1 or TRBD2 (5 bases each). V shed 6 bases and J shed 4 bases, with 9 bases lying between them. CDR1 is MNHNS, CDR2 SASEGT, per germline. The CDR3 consists of 13 residues. This CDR3 reads CASSGDLTGELFF. The CDR3 DNA follows: TGTGCCAGCAGCGGGGACCTCACCGGGGAGCTGTTTTTT.

V and J are TRBV19 and TRBJ2-7, with D perhaps matching TRBD1 (5 bases). From germline, CDR1 is LNHDA and CDR2 SQIVND (reference sequence). The CDR3 contains 14 residues. With 3 bases removed from V and 1 base from J, the gap between germline ends came to 10 bases. The CDR3 is CASSMGQTSYEQYF. CDR3 nucleotide sequence: TGTGCCAGTAGTATGGGGCAGACATCCTACGAGCAGTACTTC. The variable domain in full, completed from reference TRBV19 and TRBJ2-7, reads DGGITQSPKYLFRKEGQNVTLSCEQNLNHDAMYWYRQDPGQGLRLIYYSQIVNDFQKGDIAEGYSVSREKKESFPLTVTSAQKNPTAFYLCASSMGQTSYEQYFGPGTRLTVT.

The CDR3 nucleotides read TGTGCCAGCAGCGTCCCATCGGAGGGGCGCAATCAGCCCCAGCATTTT. It translates to CASSVPSEGRNQPQHF. The rearrangement joins TRBV9 to TRBJ1-5; D is perhaps TRBD1 (5 bases). The CDR3 has 16 amino acids. V gave up 2 bases and J gave up 2 bases, with 14 bases separating them. Looked up from germline, CDR1 is SGDLS and CDR2 is YYNGEE.

V and J are TRBV27 and TRBJ2-2, with D possibly matching TRBD1 (5 bases). V was cut by 2 bases and J by 5 bases, with 12 bases left in between. Germline V gene lookup returns CDR1 MNHEY and CDR2 SMNVEV (reference sequence). The CDR3 covers 15 residues. CDR3 amino acids: CASSLDSRQTGELFF. In DNA, the CDR3 is TGTGCCAGCAGTTTAGACAGCCGTCAGACCGGGGAGCTGTTTTTT.

V gene TRBV11-2 combines with J gene TRBJ2-5; possible D gene TRBD2, 6 bases. This CDR3 is built from 12 residues. Trimming cost V 5 bases and J 5 bases, with 9 bases left between them. Germline lookup yields CDR1 SGHAT and CDR2 FQNNGV. DNA of the CDR3: TGTGCCAGCAGCCCGGAGGGGGAGACCCAGTACTTC. The encoded protein is CASSPEGETQYF.

J is TRBJ1-1 and V is TRBV2, with 7 bases fitting TRBD1. V was clipped by 2 bases and J by 4 bases; unmatched bases: 10. Germline V gene lookup returns CDR1 SNHLY and CDR2 FYNNEI. The CDR3 has 16 amino acids. CDR3 residues: CASSEQLTGVGTEAFF. CDR3 coding DNA: TGTGCCAGCAGTGAACAATTAACAGGGGTCGGCACTGAAGCTTTCTTT.

V and J are TRBV5-1 and TRBJ1-2; no clear D gene. V lost 5 bases, J lost 8 bases, and 16 bases lay in between. This CDR3 is 13 amino acids long. In germline, CDR1 is SGHRS, CDR2 YFSETQ. The CDR3 here is CASRPTGKEGYTF. The CDR3 bases are TGCGCCAGCAGGCCAACGGGGAAGGAAGGCTACACCTTC.

The chain joins TRBV20-1 to TRBJ1-1, with D unclear. V lost 2 bases, J lost 0 bases, and 1 base lay in between. CDR1 is DFQATT and CDR2 is SNEGSKA in the germline V gene (reference sequence). The CDR3 length is 11 residues. This chain's CDR3 is CSARLNTEAFF. CDR3 coding DNA: TGCAGTGCTAGATTGAACACTGAAGCTTTCTTT.

This chain joins TRBV2 and TRBJ1-2, with D possibly being TRBD1 (5 bases). Looked up from germline, CDR1 is SNHLY and CDR2 is FYNNEI. The CDR3 extends over 14 amino acids. Trimming shortened V by 6 bases and J by 8 bases, and 19 bases separated the two germline ends. This CDR3 reads CASRRDGTPEGYTF. CDR3 sequence (DNA): TGTGCCAGCAGACGGGACGGAACCCCGGAGGGCTACACCTTC.

This chain joins TRBV14 and TRBJ2-5, with D unclear. Trimming took 4 bases from V and 1 from J, leaving 7 bases between them. Germline V CDR1 and CDR2: SGHDN, FVKESK. The CDR3 has 13 residues. The DNA for the CDR3 is TGTGCCAGCAGCCTAAACGTCCAAGAGACCCAGTACTTC. It codes for CASSLNVQETQYF.

The chain carries TRBV7-2 and TRBJ1-1; TRBD1 agrees at 7 bases. Germline CDR1 is SGHTA and CDR2 is FQGNSA. V shed 5 bases, J shed 5 bases, and the junction held 11 bases outside the gene matches. The CDR3 sequence is 15 residues long. The CDR3 loop reads CASSPGAGGWTEAFF. DNA of the CDR3: TGTGCCAGCAGCCCAGGGGCAGGGGGGTGGACTGAAGCTTTCTTT.

The chain is built from TRBV7-9 and TRBJ2-1, with a possible D match to TRBD2 (6 bases). Germline V gives CDR1 SEHNR, CDR2 FQNEAQ (reference sequence). The CDR3 loop spans 14 amino acids. Trimming took 0 bases from V and 9 from J, leaving 12 bases between them. CDR3: CASSLAGGAGEQFF. CDR3 bases: TGTGCCAGCAGCTTAGCGGGCGGGGCGGGTGAGCAGTTCTTC.

This sequence joins TRBV7-2 and TRBJ2-1; TRBD2 matches at 9 bases. Trimming removed 2 bases from V and 4 bases from J; junction bases left unmatched: 3. This CDR3 is 15 amino acids long. The V gene's germline CDR1 is SGHTA and CDR2 FQGNSA. In nucleotides, the CDR3 is TGTGCCAGCAGCTTAATGCGGGGGGGGTACAATGAGCAGTTCTTC. This gives the protein CASSLMRGGYNEQFF.

The chain joins TRBV29-1 to TRBJ1-4, with D tentatively TRBD1 (5 bases). The CDR3 loop spans 15 amino acids. V was shortened by 6 bases and J by 0 bases, with 14 bases between the two germline ends. Germline V gene sequence: CDR1 SQVTM, CDR2 ANQGSEA. The DNA of the CDR3 is TGCAGCGTGCAAACCCAGGGTACAACTAATGAAAAACTGTTTTTT. Translation: CSVQTQGTTNEKLFF.

The sample holds one count of this clone. The rearrangement joins TRBV29-1 to TRBJ2-3; perhaps TRBD2 as D (6 bases). V lost 4 bases and J 2 bases, leaving 19 bases between the germline ends. CDR3 length: 16 residues. The germline V gene has CDR1 SQVTM and CDR2 ANQGSEA. CDR3 DNA: TGCAGCGTTGGGGGGATTCGGGGGACCTCCACAGATACGCAGTATTTT. Protein product: CSVGGIRGTSTDTQYF.

This chain connects TRBV18 to TRBJ1-5; D might be TRBD1 (6 bases). CDR1 is KGHSH and CDR2 is LQKENI in the germline V gene. The CDR3 contains 15 residues. V was cut by 6 bases and J by 3 bases, with 15 bases left in between. Here the CDR3 reads CASSPTGLNNQPQHF. The DNA of the CDR3 is TGTGCCAGCTCCCCGACAGGCCTGAACAATCAGCCCCAGCATTTT.

This clone was recorded only once. The genes are TRBV10-3 and TRBJ1-1; TRBD1 is a possible D gene (5 bases). The CDR3 spans 13 residues. The V end lost 6 bases, the J end lost 2 bases, and 10 bases lay between the germline ends. Germline CDR1 and CDR2: ENHRY and SYGVKD. The CDR3 here is CAIRGTVNTEAFF. The CDR3 nucleotides read TGTGCCATCAGGGGGACGGTTAACACTGAAGCTTTCTTT.

This clone was recorded once. V is TRBV10-2 and J is TRBJ2-3, with D perhaps matching TRBD2 (7 bases). The CDR3 is made up of 16 amino acids. In germline, CDR1 is WSHSY, CDR2 SAAADI. V was shortened by 9 bases and J by 0 bases, with 19 bases between the two germline ends. CDR3 in DNA: TGCGCCAGATTGGGGAGGGGGGTTCCTAGCACAGATACGCAGTATTTT. It specifies CARLGRGVPSTDTQYF.

The genes are TRBV19 and TRBJ1-5; possible D gene TRBD1, 6 bases. The CDR3 runs to 17 residues. CDR1 and CDR2 from the germline V gene are LNHDA and SQIVND (reference sequence). V lost 7 bases and J 0 bases, leaving 19 bases between the germline ends. In DNA, the CDR3 is TGTGCCAGTATGAACAGGGCTACCGTGAATAGCAATCAGCCCCAGCATTTT. Amino acid sequence: CASMNRATVNSNQPQHF.

In its sample, this clone was seen once. This sequence joins TRBV18 and TRBJ1-2, with 7 bases lining up with TRBD1. V shed 6 bases, J shed 1 base, and the junction held 8 bases outside the gene matches. Germline-derived CDR1 and CDR2 are KGHSH and LQKENI. CDR3 size: 15 residues. CDR3 in amino acids: CASSTGTDRNYGYTF. DNA for the CDR3: TGTGCCAGCTCGACCGGGACAGATCGTAACTATGGCTACACCTTC.

The genes are TRBV9 and TRBJ2-7; TRBD2 aligns across 14 bases. The V segment lost 4 bases and the J segment 0 bases; nucleotides outside the gene matches: 9. From germline, CDR1 is SGDLS and CDR2 YYNGEE. This CDR3 contains 18 residues. The CDR3 reads CASSPGLAGATSSYEQYF. In nucleotides, the CDR3 is TGTGCCAGCAGCCCGGGACTAGCGGGGGCCACTAGCTCCTACGAGCAGTACTTC.

V and J are TRBV30 and TRBJ1-5; TRBD1 matches 7 bases. The CDR3 is 13 amino acids. Germline trimming cut 0 bases from V and 7 bases from J; bases unmatched to any gene: 3. Germline V gene data show CDR1 as GTSNPN and CDR2 as SVGIG (reference sequence). CDR3 loop: CAWSVQGYQPQHF. In DNA form, the CDR3 reads TGTGCCTGGAGTGTACAGGGGTACCAGCCCCAGCATTTT.

The chain links TRBV7-6 to TRBJ2-7; D uncertain. Germline V lookup: CDR1 SGHVS, CDR2 FNYEAQ. V was cut by 3 bases and J by 0 bases, with 6 bases left in between. The CDR3 is 13 amino acids. The CDR3 DNA sequence: TGTGCCAGCAGCTTGTCGTTCTCCTACGAGCAGTACTTC. This gives the protein CASSLSFSYEQYF.

The chain combines TRBV7-2 with TRBJ1-2; TRBD1 aligns across 8 bases. Germline V gives CDR1 SGHTA, CDR2 FQGNSA. V was clipped by 8 bases and J by 7 bases; unmatched bases: 9. This CDR3 contains 13 residues. The CDR3, as DNA: TGTGCCAGCGGACGACCCGGGACAGGTGGCTACACCTTC. Amino acid sequence: CASGRPGTGGYTF.

The J gene is TRBJ1-2, the V gene TRBV19; D uncertain. The CDR3 is 12 residues long. Germline V gene lookup returns CDR1 LNHDA and CDR2 SQIVND (reference sequence). V was cut by 3 bases and J by 4 bases, with 6 bases left in between. Written as DNA, the CDR3 is TGTGCCAGTAGTATTATCGGCTATGGCTACACCTTC. The encoded protein is CASSIIGYGYTF.